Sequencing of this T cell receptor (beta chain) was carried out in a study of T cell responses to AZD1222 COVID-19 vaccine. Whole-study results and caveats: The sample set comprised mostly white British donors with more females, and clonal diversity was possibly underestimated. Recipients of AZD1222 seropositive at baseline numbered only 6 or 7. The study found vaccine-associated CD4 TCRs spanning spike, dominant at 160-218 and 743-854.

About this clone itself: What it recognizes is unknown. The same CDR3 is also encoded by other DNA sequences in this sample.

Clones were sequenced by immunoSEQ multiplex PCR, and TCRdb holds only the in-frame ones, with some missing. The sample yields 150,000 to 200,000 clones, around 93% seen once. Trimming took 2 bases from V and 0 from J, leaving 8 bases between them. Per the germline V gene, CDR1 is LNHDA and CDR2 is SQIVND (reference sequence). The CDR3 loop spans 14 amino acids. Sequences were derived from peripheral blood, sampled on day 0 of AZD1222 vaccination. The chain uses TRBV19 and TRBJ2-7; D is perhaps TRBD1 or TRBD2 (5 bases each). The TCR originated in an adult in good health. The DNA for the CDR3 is TGTGCCAGTAGTATACCAGGGAGCTCCTACGAGCAGTACTTC. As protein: CASSIPGSSYEQYF.